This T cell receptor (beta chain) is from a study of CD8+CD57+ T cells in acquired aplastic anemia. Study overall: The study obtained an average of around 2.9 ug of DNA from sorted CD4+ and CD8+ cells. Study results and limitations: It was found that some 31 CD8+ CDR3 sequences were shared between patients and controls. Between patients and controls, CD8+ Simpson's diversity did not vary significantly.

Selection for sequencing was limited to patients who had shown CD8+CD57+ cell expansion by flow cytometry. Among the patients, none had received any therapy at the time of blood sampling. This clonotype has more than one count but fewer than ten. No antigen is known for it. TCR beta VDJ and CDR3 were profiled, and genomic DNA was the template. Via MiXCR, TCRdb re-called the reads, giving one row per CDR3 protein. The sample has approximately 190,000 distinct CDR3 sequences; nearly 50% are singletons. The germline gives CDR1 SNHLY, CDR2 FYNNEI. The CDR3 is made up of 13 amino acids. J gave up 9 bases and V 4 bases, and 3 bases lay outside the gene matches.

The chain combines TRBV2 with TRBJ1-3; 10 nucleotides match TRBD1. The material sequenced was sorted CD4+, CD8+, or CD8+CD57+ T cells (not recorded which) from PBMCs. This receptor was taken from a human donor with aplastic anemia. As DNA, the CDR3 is TGTGCCAGCAGTGCGGGACAGGGGCGCACCATATATTTT. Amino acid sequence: CASSAGQGRTIYF.